Below are 20 T cell receptor beta chains sequenced from a single sample in a study of spatial heterogeneity in lung cancer (dated by TCRdb to the late 2010s). The library came from 5' RACE. The sequencing machine was a NextSeq 500. TCRdb cleaned the public reads at Q25 with fastp, built clones with MiXCR and kept in-frame beta chains. Rows are unified per CDR3 protein, each entry keeping the most common DNA and genes. Present in this sample are 13,000 or so distinct CDR3 sequences, 3.9% of which were seen just once. Over 35% of the sample rests with the top ten. Sample time point, as interpreted from the label and publication: sample taken at primary tumor resection. TCR sequencing used whole RNA extracted from tumor and nontumor lung tissue, or from cryopreserved PBMC samples, without cell sorting. The sequencing here drew on PBMCs, taken at surgery. These receptors originate from a male donor with early-stage non-small cell lung cancer.

This clonotype was observed many times. With the library built for alpha chains, this beta chain is off target and its frequency is not meaningful. The chain's CDR3 is CASSAYTGELFF. The CDR3 DNA reads as TGTGCCAGCAGCGCGTACACCGGGGAGCTGTTTTTT. This rearrangement joins TRBV7-2 to TRBJ2-2; D is unclear. From germline, CDR1 is SGHTA and CDR2 FQGNSA. With 5 bases removed from V and 3 bases from J, the gap between germline ends came to 4 bases. This CDR3 comprises 12 residues.

This clonotype has at least ten counts. Within a library made for alpha chains, this beta chain is off target, and its count is uninformative. The chain employs TRBV3-1 and TRBJ2-5, with a weak D call TRBD2 (7 bases). The length of the CDR3 is 14 residues. Germline V gives CDR1 LGHDT, CDR2 YNNKEL (reference sequence). V lost 0 bases and J 6 bases, leaving 11 bases between the germline ends. The CDR3 is CASSQEGGGKTQYF. As DNA, the CDR3 is TGTGCCAGCAGCCAAGAAGGCGGGGGCAAGACCCAGTACTTC.

This clonotype occurred many times. Within a library made for alpha chains, this beta chain is off target, and its count is uninformative. The chain carries TRBV10-2 and TRBJ2-4, with TRBD2 matching over 11 bases. With 10 bases clipped from V and 3 bases from J, the junction kept 8 bases outside the gene matches. This CDR3 region has 15 residues. Per germline, CDR1 WSHSY and CDR2 SAAADI. The CDR3 loop is CANEYSGRGKNIQYF. CDR3 coding DNA: TGCGCCAACGAGTATAGCGGGAGGGGCAAAAACATTCAGTACTTC.

This clonotype was counted at least ten times. The size of this beta chain means little, since it is a stray read in a library made for alpha chains. The chain couples TRBV6-5 to TRBJ1-2, with no clear D. Germline CDR1 MNHEY, CDR2 SVGAGI. CDR3 size: 15 residues. Between the trimmed V and J ends, which lost 5 bases and 4 bases, there was a span of 17 bases. CDR3: CASSTAGERGYGYTF. The DNA of the CDR3 is TGTGCCAGCAGTACTGCCGGGGAACGGGGCTATGGCTACACCTTC.

This clonotype was seen repeatedly, ten times or more. Since it is a stray read in a library aimed at alpha chains, this beta chain has a size that is not meaningful. The rearrangement joins TRBV5-6 to TRBJ2-7, with D tentatively TRBD2 (5 bases). Germline V gives CDR1 SGHDT, CDR2 YYEEEE. V dropped 1 base and J dropped 4 bases, with 9 bases sitting between them. The CDR3 sequence is 13 residues long. As DNA, the CDR3 is TGTGCCAGCAGCTTGAGCGGAAATTACGAGCAGTACTTC. Its translation: CASSLSGNYEQYF.

This clonotype was counted only a few times. A library prepared for alpha chains yielded this beta chain as an off-target read; its size is of little meaning. The chain joins TRBV11-1 to TRBJ2-2, with D tentatively TRBD1 (5 bases). V was cut by 9 bases and J by 0 bases, with 11 bases left in between. The V gene's germline CDR1 is SGHAT and CDR2 FQDESV (reference sequence). This CDR3 has 14 amino acids. CDR3 region: CASIVGANTGELFF. The CDR3, as DNA: TGTGCCAGTATAGTAGGGGCGAACACCGGGGAGCTGTTTTTT.

This clonotype is labeled as medium-sized. This beta chain slipped into a library made for alpha chains as a stray read, so its size is not meaningful. The chain's CDR3 is CASSVGVREQGETQYF. CDR3 in DNA: TGTGCCAGCAGCGTAGGTGTGCGGGAACAGGGGGAGACCCAGTACTTC. The chain has TRBV9 and TRBJ2-5; weak D call: TRBD1 (7 bases). Germline V gene lookup returns CDR1 SGDLS and CDR2 YYNGEE. The CDR3 spans 16 residues. The V end was cut by 0 bases, the J end by 5 bases, with 17 bases between.

Comments on this clonotype: A library made for alpha chains picked up this beta chain off target, so its size means little. The chain uses TRBV12-3 or TRBV12-4 and TRBJ2-7, with TRBD1 matching over 9 bases. The CDR3 covers 15 residues. Trimming removed 5 bases from V and 2 bases from J; junction bases left unmatched: 7. CDR3 nucleotides: TGTGCCAGCAGTCCAGGGACAGGGTCAACCTACGAGCAGTACTTC. It translates to CASSPGTGSTYEQYF.

This clonotype was seen repeatedly, ten times or more. This beta chain lies outside the target of a library built for alpha chains; its clone size means little. The J gene is TRBJ2-2, the V gene TRBV20-1, with D hard to call. CDR1 is DFQATT, CDR2 SNEGSKA, per germline (reference sequence). This CDR3 is 13 amino acids long. With 3 bases removed from V and 1 base from J, the gap between germline ends came to 6 bases. This CDR3 is CSASGGNTGELFF. The CDR3 nucleotides read TGCAGTGCTAGTGGTGGGAACACCGGGGAGCTGTTTTTT.

In its sample, this clonotype was seen many times. Little can be read into the size of this beta chain, an off-target read in a library designed for alpha chains. V usage is TRBV7-9 and J usage is TRBJ2-5, with TRBD1 as a possible D gene (5 bases). The CDR3 consists of 13 residues. Germline values: CDR1 SEHNR, CDR2 FQNEAQ (reference sequence). Trimming shortened V by 4 bases and J by 3 bases, and 9 bases separated the two germline ends. The CDR3 protein is CASSWLGEETQYF. Written as DNA, the CDR3 is TGTGCCAGCAGCTGGCTAGGGGAAGAGACCCAGTACTTC.

There are a few counts of this clonotype. As an off-target read in a library built for alpha chains, this beta chain has a frequency of little significance. J is TRBJ2-2 and V is TRBV20-1; D not certain. Germline CDR1 DFQATT, CDR2 SNEGSKA (reference sequence). The CDR3 totals 12 residues. Trimming left V 6 bases short and J 7 bases short, with 12 bases between. CDR3 in amino acids: CSAARPSGELFF. The DNA for the CDR3 is TGCAGTGCGGCCAGGCCGAGCGGGGAGCTGTTTTTT.

This clonotype was recorded at least ten times. This beta chain is an unintended read in a library built for alpha chains; its size means little. The rearrangement uses TRBV7-2 and TRBJ2-7, with 9 positions matching TRBD2. The CDR3 has 15 residues. Germline V gene sequence: CDR1 SGHTA, CDR2 FQGNSA. J lost 2 bases, V lost 5 bases, and 7 bases had no gene match. CDR3 DNA: TGTGCCAGCAGCCCCGACGCGGGAGGGCCCTACGAGCAGTACTTC. Amino acid sequence: CASSPDAGGPYEQYF. The full variable domain, its missing parts supplied by reference TRBV7-2 and TRBJ2-7, is GAGVSQSPSNKVTEKGKDVELRCDPISGHTALYWYRQSLGQGLEFLIYFQGNSAPDKSGLPSDRFSAERTGGSVSTLTIQRTQQEDSAVYLCASSPDAGGPYEQYFGPGTRLTVT.

This clonotype was seen many times. This beta chain is an off-target read within a library intended for alpha chains, so its frequency means little. The CDR3 sequence is CASSQGGTVNTGELFF. The CDR3, as DNA: TGCGCCAGCAGCCAAGGAGGGACCGTTAACACCGGGGAGCTGTTTTTT. The chain recombines TRBV4-3 with TRBJ2-2; D possibly uses TRBD1 or TRBD2 (5 bases each). Germline CDR1 and CDR2: LGHNA and YSLEER. Trimming pared 1 base from V and 2 bases from J, leaving 11 bases between. The CDR3 extends over 16 amino acids.

This clonotype was found a few times. The limits of the CDR3 on the DNA are not certain, so only TCRdb's listed CDR3 is given. For a library built for alpha chains, this beta chain is a stray read; little rests on its size. This sequence joins TRBV5-1 and TRBJ2-7; no DNA check was done on the table's D call, TRBD2. CDR1 and CDR2 (germline): SGHRS, YFSETQ. The CDR3 extends over 19 residues, inclusive of both ends. The CDR3 sequence is CASSPRRAGTSATLYEQYF.

In its sample, this clonotype was seen a few times. The size of this beta chain means little, since it is a stray read in a library made for alpha chains. This rearrangement joins TRBV7-9 to TRBJ2-1, with 8 nucleotides matching TRBD1. Looked up from germline, CDR1 is SEHNR and CDR2 is FQNEAQ (reference sequence). The CDR3 has 16 residues. Trimming at V came to 5 bases and at J to 4 bases, leaving 10 bases not matched to a gene. The CDR3 coding sequence is TGTGCCAGCAGCCGGGGGACAGGCAATGAATACAATGAGCAGTTCTTC. Its translation is CASSRGTGNEYNEQFF.

In this sample, this clonotype turned up many times. Within a library made for alpha chains, this beta chain is off target, and its count is uninformative. This chain uses TRBV18 with TRBJ2-2; 11 bases map to TRBD1. Looked up from germline, CDR1 is KGHSH and CDR2 is LQKENI. This CDR3 contains 16 residues. The V segment lost 3 bases and the J segment 4 bases; nucleotides outside the gene matches: 4. The CDR3 here is CASSPRTGGGTGELFF. The CDR3 region has the DNA TGTGCCAGCTCACCGAGGACAGGGGGCGGCACCGGGGAGCTGTTTTTT. The variable domain in full, completed from reference TRBV18 and TRBJ2-2, reads NAGVMQNPRHLVRRRGQEARLRCSPMKGHSHVYWYRQLPEEGLKFMVYLQKENIIDESGMPKERFSAEFPKEGPSILRIQQVVRGDSAAYFCASSPRTGGGTGELFFGEGSRLTVL.

By share of the sample, this clonotype is medium-sized (0.01 to 0.1%). Since the library was made to target alpha chains, this beta chain is a stray read and its abundance is not meaningful. This chain uses TRBV5-1 with TRBJ2-3, with TRBD2 matching over 10 bases. V dropped 0 bases and J dropped 4; count of bases not matched to a gene: 11. CDR1 and CDR2 (germline): SGHRS, YFSETQ. The CDR3 consists of 18 residues. CDR3 DNA sequence: TGCGCCAGCAGCTTGGGTAGGCTAGCGGGAGATTACCCAGATACGCAGTATTTT. As protein: CASSLGRLAGDYPDTQYF.

This clonotype was counted ten times or more. This beta chain was picked up by a library intended for alpha chains and is off target, so its count carries little meaning. This rearrangement joins TRBV7-2 to TRBJ1-1, with TRBD1 as a possible D gene (6 bases). V shed 4 bases and J shed 5 bases, with 17 bases lying between them. Germline V gene sequence: CDR1 SGHTA, CDR2 FQGNSA. This CDR3 has 15 amino acids. CDR3 DNA: TGTGCCAGCAGCTATGGCCCCAGGGGAGGGACTGAAGCTTTCTTT. Translation gives CASSYGPRGGTEAFF.

This clonotype was counted ten times or more. Since the library was made to target alpha chains, this beta chain is a stray read and its abundance is not meaningful. The chain has TRBV5-1 and TRBJ1-5, with a weak D call TRBD1 (5 bases). Trimming left V 4 bases short and J 3 bases short, with 11 bases between. The CDR3 spans 14 residues. Germline values: CDR1 SGHRS, CDR2 YFSETQ. Here the CDR3 DNA reads TGCGCCAGCAGCCTCGACAGACCCAATCAGCCCCAGCATTTT. Its protein product is CASSLDRPNQPQHF.

This clonotype was seen ten or more times. As an off-target read in a library built for alpha chains, this beta chain has a frequency of little significance. The chain has TRBV27 and TRBJ1-5; no clear D. The germline V gene encodes CDR1 MNHEY and CDR2 SMNVEV (reference sequence). The CDR3 is made up of 12 amino acids. Trimming cost V 3 bases and J 9 bases, with 9 bases left between them. The CDR3 DNA reads as TGTGCCAGCAGTTTGACCGGTGGGCCCCAGCATTTT. Its protein product is CASSLTGGPQHF.